This TCR beta chain is from a study of T cell repertoires in cytomegalovirus infection. Background on the study: In public TCR beta signatures, there were indications of both CMV infection and matching HLA type. Study-level findings and limits: Within the response measured ex vivo, HLA-C-restricted CMV-specific TCR beta clonotypes were dominant. Carriage of CMV together with the relevant HLA was identifiable through cumulative public TCR beta family frequency.

CDR3 size: 13 residues. The V and J ends lost 0 bases and 12 bases respectively, with 9 bases between them. From germline, CDR1 is MNHEY and CDR2 SMNVEV (reference sequence). Each CDR3 protein is one row after TCRdb ran MiXCR on the reads. Of approximately 990,000 distinct CDR3 sequences in the sample, around 31% were seen once. Concerning this clonotype itself: No antigen is known for it.

This TCR came from a human donor in good health (CMV status not recorded). Some clones in this sample may be carry-over from other donors' samples. The sample consisted of cultured CD8+ T cells from PBMCs, taken from culture after CMV antigen stimulation. The rearrangement links TRBV27 to TRBJ1-6; D is unresolved. DNA for the CDR3: TGTGCCAGCAGTTTATCCCGGTACCGACCCCTCCACTTT. Encoded protein: CASSLSRYRPLHF.